The 17 T cell receptor beta chains listed next were all sequenced from one sample in a study of T cells after yellow fever vaccination. TCRdb ran MiXCR on the 5' RACE reads and lists one entry per CDR3 protein. The sample has some 600,000 distinct CDR3 sequences; around a sixth are singletons. Sequences were derived from PBMCs, sampled roughly 5 days after the first yellow fever vaccination. The origin of the receptors is a man in his late teens or twenties who received the YFV17D yellow fever vaccine.

This clonotype was counted only a few times. The V and J genes are TRBV7-9 and TRBJ1-2; D unclear. The V gene lost 1 base and the J gene lost 1 base, with 7 bases spanning the gap. The CDR3 has 14 amino acids. From germline, CDR1 is SEHNR and CDR2 FQNEAQ (reference sequence). The chain's CDR3 is CASSLDPHNYGYTF. For the CDR3, the DNA is TGTGCCAGCAGCTTAGACCCACATAACTATGGCTACACCTTC.

This clonotype was counted only a few times. The chain employs TRBV14 and TRBJ2-5, with 7 positions matching TRBD1. There are 14 residues in the CDR3. Trimming removed 2 bases from V and 2 bases from J; junction bases left unmatched: 2. Germline assignment: CDR1 SGHDN and CDR2 FVKESK. CDR3 sequence: CASSQSGGQETQYF. As DNA, the CDR3 is TGTGCCAGCAGCCAATCAGGGGGACAAGAGACCCAGTACTTC.

V usage is TRBV7-3 and J usage is TRBJ2-1; weak D call: TRBD1 (6 bases). V shed 1 base and J shed 7 bases, with 23 bases lying between them. Germline V gene sequence: CDR1 SGHTA, CDR2 FQGTGA. This CDR3 has 18 amino acids. CDR3 region: CASSLMGAATASGNEQFF. The CDR3 coding sequence is TGTGCCAGCAGCTTAATGGGGGCTGCGACAGCTAGTGGGAATGAGCAGTTCTTC.

This clonotype has more than one count but fewer than ten. This chain uses TRBV4-3 with TRBJ1-2, with 9 bases fitting TRBD1. Germline trimming cut 5 bases from V and 3 bases from J; bases unmatched to any gene: 7. The CDR3 totals 15 residues. Germline-derived CDR1 and CDR2 are LGHNA and YSLEER. CDR3 amino acids: CASSKADRGDYGYTF. CDR3 bases: TGCGCCAGCAGCAAGGCAGACAGGGGGGACTATGGCTACACCTTC.

This clonotype was seen only a few times. The chain couples TRBV3-1 to TRBJ2-2; unclear D gene. With 0 bases removed from V and 0 bases from J, the gap between germline ends came to 11 bases. The CDR3 has 17 residues. Per the germline V gene, CDR1 is LGHDT and CDR2 is YNNKEL (reference sequence). Written as DNA, the CDR3 is TGTGCCAGCAGCCAAGATCCGGTAATATCGAACACCGGGGAGCTGTTTTTT. Its protein product is CASSQDPVISNTGELFF.

The chain has TRBV7-9 and TRBJ2-5, with 7 bases matching TRBD2. The CDR3 contains 15 residues. J gave up 5 bases and V 0 bases, and 6 bases lay outside the gene matches. Germline CDR1 is SEHNR and CDR2 is FQNEAQ (reference sequence). The DNA for the CDR3 is TGTGCCAGCAGCTTAGCCGGGACTAAGAGGGAGACCCAGTACTTC. Translating gives CASSLAGTKRETQYF.

The chain links TRBV19 to TRBJ2-6; a possible D gene is TRBD2 (5 bases). CDR1 is LNHDA and CDR2 is SQIVND in the germline V gene (reference sequence). This CDR3 has 13 residues. Trimming stripped 7 bases from V and 4 bases from J, with 8 bases between. The CDR3: CASMRVGANVLTF. CDR3 bases: TGTGCCAGTATGCGGGTCGGGGCCAACGTCCTGACTTTC.

The chain recombines TRBV6-5 with TRBJ1-2; D possibly corresponds to TRBD1 (6 bases). Trimming shortened V by 1 base and J by 8 bases, and 11 bases separated the two germline ends. Germline V lookup: CDR1 MNHEY, CDR2 SVGAGI. The CDR3 is 13 amino acids. CDR3 in DNA: TGTGCCAGCAGTTACTGGGGGGGCAACGGCTACACCTTC. This gives the protein CASSYWGGNGYTF.

This clonotype was seen a handful of times. This chain uses TRBV20-1 with TRBJ1-5; TRBD1 might be the D (5 bases). Germline-derived CDR1 and CDR2 are DFQATT and SNEGSKA (reference sequence). CDR3 size: 12 residues. V was trimmed by 1 base and J by 6 bases, leaving 7 bases between them. The CDR3 protein is CSARAGLQPQHF. CDR3 bases: TGCAGTGCTAGAGCGGGACTTCAGCCCCAGCATTTT.

The rearrangement uses TRBV5-1 and TRBJ2-1, with 7 bases matching TRBD1. V lost 3 bases and J lost 7; bases outside the gene matches: 10. This CDR3 comprises 15 residues. CDR1 is SGHRS, CDR2 YFSETQ, per germline. CDR3 sequence: CASSSGTYRGNEQFF. The CDR3, as DNA: TGCGCCAGCAGCTCGGGGACCTACAGGGGAAATGAGCAGTTCTTC.

This clonotype was recorded a few times. Here the CDR3 DNA reads TGCAGCGTTGAATTTGGAATGAACTCTGGGGCCAACGTCCTGACTTTC. Translating it yields CSVEFGMNSGANVLTF. The chain has TRBV29-1 and TRBJ2-6; unclear D gene. V lost 2 bases, J lost 0 bases, and 11 bases lay in between. Germline CDR1 SQVTM, CDR2 ANQGSEA. The CDR3 spans 16 residues.

The V and J genes are TRBV2 and TRBJ1-4; TRBD1 matches 7 bases. The germline gives CDR1 SNHLY, CDR2 FYNNEI. This CDR3 has 14 residues. V trimming: 6 bases; J trimming: 6 bases; junction bases outside the gene matches: 7. The DNA for the CDR3 is TGTGCCAGCAGCAGAGACAGGGATGATGAAAAACTGTTTTTT. The encoded protein is CASSRDRDDEKLFF.

The chain couples TRBV12-3 or TRBV12-4 to TRBJ2-7, with D possibly called TRBD1 or TRBD2 (5 bases each). The CDR3 loop spans 13 amino acids. Trimming took off 1 base at V and 5 bases at J, with 9 bases between the two ends. This CDR3 is CASSLGGTDEQYV. CDR3 bases: TGTGCCAGCAGTTTAGGAGGGACGGACGAGCAGTACGTC.

The V call is TRBV7-3, the J call TRBJ2-2, with 7 bases lining up with TRBD2. CDR3 length equals 15 residues. CDR1 and CDR2 from the germline V gene are SGHTA and FQGTGA. V lost 5 bases and J lost 4; bases outside the gene matches: 7. This CDR3 is CASSRLGGGTGELFF. The DNA of the CDR3 is TGTGCCAGCAGCCGCCTGGGGGGGGGCACCGGGGAGCTGTTTTTT. Full variable domain (rest looked up from reference TRBV7-3 and TRBJ2-2): GAGVSQTPSNKVTEKGKYVELRCDPISGHTALYWYRQSLGQGPEFLIYFQGTGAADDSGLPNDRFFAVRPEGSVSTLKIQRTERGDSAVYLCASSRLGGGTGELFFGEGSRLTVL.

This clonotype was counted only a few times. The chain joins TRBV6-1 to TRBJ2-1; 9 bases are a match to TRBD2. J lost 0 bases, V lost 5 bases, and 2 bases had no gene match. CDR3 length: 15 amino acids. CDR1 is MNHNS and CDR2 is SASEGT in the germline V gene. The CDR3 DNA reads TGTGCCAGCAGTAAACTAGCGGGCTCCTACAATGAGCAGTTCTTC. Protein product: CASSKLAGSYNEQFF.

The V call is TRBV6-5, the J call TRBJ2-3; 8 bases align to TRBD1. There are 15 residues in the CDR3. Germline loops: CDR1 MNHEY, CDR2 SVGAGI. After removal of 3 bases from V and 1 base from J, the junction contained 3 bases not matched to a gene. The CDR3 reads CASSYQGAGTDTQYF. CDR3 coding DNA: TGTGCCAGCAGTTATCAGGGGGCGGGCACAGATACGCAGTATTTT.

The J gene is TRBJ1-1, the V gene TRBV7-9; D possibly corresponds to TRBD1 (5 bases). CDR1 and CDR2 (germline): SEHNR, FQNEAQ (reference sequence). Trimming took 4 bases from V and 3 from J, leaving 15 bases between them. The CDR3 has 15 residues. The CDR3 nucleotides are TGTGCCAGCAGCTCGATGAGGGGCGCATACACTGAAGCTTTCTTT. Encoded protein: CASSSMRGAYTEAFF.